What follows are 27 T cell receptor beta chains derived from one specimen sequenced in a study of PD-L1 blockade in urothelial cancer. Generated by immunoSEQ multiplex PCR, the TCRdb table keeps only in-frame clones and is missing some. The data hold about 73,000 clones, with about 89% observed a single time. Sequenced material: PBMCs, taken around atezolizumab (anti-PD-L1) treatment. These receptors came from a man aged 55 to 70 with urothelial cancer.

This rearrangement joins TRBV5-4 to TRBJ2-7; 9 nucleotides agree with TRBD2. CDR3 length equals 15 residues. V lost 0 bases and J lost 4; bases outside the gene matches: 5. CDR1 is SGHNT, CDR2 YYREEE, per germline (reference sequence). CDR3 residues: CASSLGSSGRYEQYF. The CDR3 bases are TGTGCCAGCAGCTTGGGGTCAAGCGGGAGGTACGAGCAGTACTTC.

The chain recombines TRBV6-1 with TRBJ2-2; D is possibly TRBD1 (7 bases). CDR1 is MNHNS, CDR2 SASEGT, per germline. The germline V and J ends were trimmed by 7 bases and 3 bases, with 12 bases remaining between them. The CDR3 runs to 14 residues. CDR3 bases: TGTGCCAGCATCCCAGGGGGGTACACCGGGGAGCTGTTTTTT. It specifies CASIPGGYTGELFF.

The chain has TRBV7-9 and TRBJ1-1; 7 bases are a match to TRBD1. The CDR3 spans 14 residues. CDR1 is SEHNR, CDR2 FQNEAQ, per germline (reference sequence). V was clipped by 4 bases and J by 2 bases; unmatched bases: 4. This CDR3 is CASSWNRGNTEAFF. CDR3 DNA sequence: TGTGCCAGCAGCTGGAACAGGGGTAACACTGAAGCTTTCTTT.

The chain is built from TRBV19 and TRBJ2-4; tentative D call: TRBD2 (5 bases). This CDR3 spans 16 amino acids. V was shortened by 10 bases and J by 0 bases, with 19 bases between the two germline ends. CDR1 is LNHDA and CDR2 is SQIVND in the germline V gene (reference sequence). CDR3 in amino acids: CATGTITSLAKNIQYF. The CDR3 DNA reads TGTGCCACGGGAACCATAACTTCCCTAGCCAAAAACATTCAGTACTTC.

The chain couples TRBV28 to TRBJ1-2; 11 nucleotides align to TRBD1. The germline gives CDR1 MDHEN, CDR2 SYDVKM. This CDR3 is built from 18 residues. V lost 7 bases, J lost 4 bases, and 17 bases stayed unmatched. This chain's CDR3 is CASISGTGGSQGVYGYTF. In nucleotides, the CDR3 is TGTGCCAGCATCTCCGGGACAGGGGGATCTCAAGGAGTCTATGGCTACACCTTC.

V and J are TRBV12-1 and TRBJ1-5. TRBV12-1 is noted as a pseudogene. The length of the CDR3 is 15 residues. The CDR3 bases are TGTGCCAGCAGCCCCCCGGGGGTAGGGAATCAGCCCCAGCATTTT. This codes for CASSPPGVGNQPQHF.

This chain joins TRBV6-1 and TRBJ2-1; 7 nucleotides agree with TRBD1. Trimming removed 2 bases from V and 7 bases from J; junction bases left unmatched: 8. This CDR3 is built from 15 residues. CDR1 is MNHNS, CDR2 SASEGT, per germline. The CDR3 DNA reads as TGTGCCAGCAGTGAACGACAGGGAAATAATAATGAGCAGTTCTTC. Its protein product is CASSERQGNNNEQFF.

CDR3 in DNA: TGTGCCAGCTCTCCCTCGGTCTGGGGGGGAGAGACCCAGTACTTC. Its protein product is CASSPSVWGGETQYF. The rearrangement links TRBV18 to TRBJ2-5; 7 positions agree with TRBD2. This CDR3 spans 15 amino acids. Germline V lookup: CDR1 KGHSH, CDR2 LQKENI. V gave up 6 bases and J gave up 4 bases; unmatched junction bases: 11.

The V gene is TRBV4-3, the J gene TRBJ1-3; tentatively, D is TRBD1 (5 bases). The CDR3 runs 15 residues. V was trimmed by 4 bases and J by 0 bases, leaving 10 bases between them. Germline values: CDR1 LGHNA, CDR2 YSLEER. The CDR3 nucleotides read TGCGCCAGCAGCCCGGGGGTTAGCTCTGGAAACACCATATATTTT. Encoded protein: CASSPGVSSGNTIYF.

This clone was found a few times. The rearrangement joins TRBV25-1 to TRBJ2-7; 8 bases fit TRBD1. The V gene's germline CDR1 is MGHDK and CDR2 SYGVNS. V trimming: 7 bases; J trimming: 6 bases; junction bases outside the gene matches: 14. The CDR3 consists of 15 residues. The CDR3 nucleotides read TGTGCCAGCACCGAACGGACAGGGCTTATAGGCGAGCAGTACTTC. This sequence encodes CASTERTGLIGEQYF.

The rearrangement uses TRBV9 and TRBJ1-5; perhaps TRBD1 as D (5 bases). The CDR3 totals 17 residues. Germline V CDR1 and CDR2: SGDLS, YYNGEE. V was pared by 0 bases and J by 2 bases, with 15 bases between. The CDR3, as DNA: TGTGCCAGCAGCGTAGTTTCCAGGGTTATCGGCAATCAGCCCCAGCATTTT. This encodes CASSVVSRVIGNQPQHF.

The chain uses TRBV18 and TRBJ2-1; D call uncertain. There are 12 residues in the CDR3. V lost 3 bases to trimming and J lost 7 bases, with 7 bases between them. Germline loops: CDR1 KGHSH, CDR2 LQKENI. Here the CDR3 reads CASSPSLNEQFF. The CDR3 coding sequence is TGTGCCAGCTCACCGAGTTTGAATGAGCAGTTCTTC. Based on the CDR3 plus reference TRBV18 and TRBJ2-1, the full variable domain is NAGVMQNPRHLVRRRGQEARLRCSPMKGHSHVYWYRQLPEEGLKFMVYLQKENIIDESGMPKERFSAEFPKEGPSILRIQQVVRGDSAAYFCASSPSLNEQFFGPGTRLTVL.

The chain links TRBV19 to TRBJ2-1; 8 bases align to TRBD1. Germline CDR1 LNHDA, CDR2 SQIVND (reference sequence). This CDR3 has 18 residues. V lost 3 bases, J lost 5 bases, and 15 bases stayed unmatched. The CDR3 protein is CASSMYRVGQGADNEQFF. As DNA, the CDR3 is TGTGCCAGTAGTATGTATAGGGTCGGACAGGGTGCGGACAATGAGCAGTTCTTC.

This clone was found a few times. In nucleotides, the CDR3 is TGTGCCAGCAGCTTAGATGGCGGATCTAACTATGGCTACACCTTC. Translation gives CASSLDGGSNYGYTF. The rearrangement uses TRBV7-2 and TRBJ1-2; D not certain. V was trimmed by 1 base and J by 0 bases, leaving 9 bases between them. This CDR3 is 15 amino acids long. Per the germline V gene, CDR1 is SGHTA and CDR2 is FQGNSA.

V usage is TRBV4-2 and J usage is TRBJ2-3, with 7 bases matching TRBD2. This CDR3 has 17 residues. The germline CDR1 and CDR2 sequences are LGHNA and YNFKEQ. V dropped 4 bases and J dropped 5; count of bases not matched to a gene: 15. The chain's CDR3 is CASSPTTGGSRGDTQYF. The CDR3 DNA sequence: TGTGCCAGCAGCCCTACCACCGGGGGGAGTCGGGGAGATACGCAGTATTTT.

The chain uses TRBV12-5 and TRBJ2-7, with D possibly matching TRBD1 (5 bases). The CDR3 runs to 14 residues. In germline, CDR1 is LGHNT, CDR2 FRNRAP. With 2 bases removed from V and 0 bases from J, the gap between germline ends came to 8 bases. Here the CDR3 reads CASGLPTVSYEQYF. DNA for the CDR3: TGTGCTAGTGGTTTGCCGACAGTCTCCTACGAGCAGTACTTC.

This clone was picked up a small number of times. The V call is TRBV5-1, the J call TRBJ2-7; the D gene is possibly TRBD2 (7 bases). Looked up from germline, CDR1 is SGHRS and CDR2 is YFSETQ. V shed 5 bases and J shed 5 bases, with 23 bases lying between them. The CDR3 length is 16 residues. CDR3 in amino acids: CASSRTPTGREDEQYF. The CDR3 nucleotides are TGCGCCAGCAGTCGCACCCCTACAGGGAGGGAAGACGAGCAGTACTTC.

The chain has TRBV7-9 and TRBJ2-1; TRBD2 aligns across 10 bases. Germline V gene sequence: CDR1 SEHNR, CDR2 FQNEAQ (reference sequence). The CDR3 contains 16 residues. V shed 3 bases and J 4 bases; nucleotides not matched to a gene: 6. The CDR3 spells CASSFWLAGDYNEQFF. The CDR3 bases are TGTGCCAGCAGCTTTTGGCTAGCGGGAGATTACAATGAGCAGTTCTTC.

The chain links TRBV2 to TRBJ2-1, with 7 bases matching TRBD1. The CDR3 spans 15 residues. The V and J ends lost 1 base and 1 base, in that order; junction bases with no gene match: 1. Germline-derived CDR1 and CDR2 are SNHLY and FYNNEI. CDR3 nucleotides: TGTGCCAGCAGTGAAGGGACAGGATCCTACAATGAGCAGTTCTTC. It yields the protein CASSEGTGSYNEQFF.

V gene TRBV27 combines with J gene TRBJ2-7, with 7 bases lining up with TRBD1. The CDR3 sequence is 15 residues long. Trimming at V came to 1 base and at J to 0 bases, leaving 3 bases not matched to a gene. The germline gives CDR1 MNHEY, CDR2 SMNVEV (reference sequence). The CDR3 DNA reads TGTGCCAGCAGTTTATTGGGGACAGCCTCCTACGAGCAGTACTTC. Translating gives CASSLLGTASYEQYF.

CDR3 amino acids: CASTRLTGLLGGNEQFF. CDR3 coding DNA: TGTGCCAGCACCAGACTCACGGGACTCCTGGGAGGTAATGAGCAGTTCTTC. The gene calls are TRBV7-9 and TRBJ2-1, with D tentatively TRBD2 (6 bases). Germline V gives CDR1 SEHNR, CDR2 FQNEAQ (reference sequence). This CDR3 contains 17 residues. V lost 7 bases and J lost 7, with 26 bases in between.

V and J are TRBV5-6 and TRBJ2-1; TRBD2 agrees at 11 bases. The CDR3 length is 16 residues. Unmatched junction bases numbered 0, after V lost 1 base and J lost 0 bases. The germline gives CDR1 SGHDT, CDR2 YYEEEE. The CDR3 reads CASSLTSGSSYNEQFF. The DNA of the CDR3 is TGTGCCAGCAGCTTGACTAGCGGGAGCTCCTACAATGAGCAGTTCTTC.

This clone was counted only a few times. The V call is TRBV30, the J call TRBJ1-1; no firm D call. The CDR3 has 16 amino acids. V gave up 1 base and J gave up 5 bases, with 20 bases separating them. CDR1 is GTSNPN, CDR2 SVGIG, per germline (reference sequence). The CDR3: CAWSGRETKKWTEAFF. In DNA, the CDR3 is TGTGCCTGGAGTGGAAGGGAGACAAAGAAGTGGACTGAAGCTTTCTTT.

DNA of the CDR3: TGTGCCAGCAGCCCGACTAGCGGGAGGGATGAGCAGTACTTC. Amino acid sequence: CASSPTSGRDEQYF. The chain joins TRBV7-9 to TRBJ2-7; TRBD2 matches at 14 bases. Germline CDR1 reads SEHNR; CDR2 reads FQNEAQ (reference sequence). This CDR3 comprises 14 residues. V was clipped by 5 bases and J by 7 bases; unmatched bases: 4. Filled out from reference TRBV7-9 and TRBJ2-7, the complete variable domain reads DTGVSQNPRHKITKRGQNVTFRCDPISEHNRLYWYRQTLGQGPEFLTYFQNEAQLEKSRLLSDRFSAERPKGSFSTLEIQRTEQGDSAMYLCASSPTSGRDEQYFGPGTRLTVT.

The chain carries TRBV5-6 and TRBJ1-1, with TRBD1 matching over 7 bases. The CDR3 consists of 13 residues. The junction had 7 bases not matched to a gene; V was cut back by 0 bases and J by 11 bases. Germline CDR1 SGHDT, CDR2 YYEEEE. CDR3 nucleotide sequence: TGTGCCAGCAGCTTGGGGGAAGACAGGGACGCTTTCTTT. It codes for CASSLGEDRDAFF.

The chain has TRBV28 and TRBJ2-7; no definite D call. Germline CDR1 is MDHEN and CDR2 is SYDVKM. This CDR3 spans 13 amino acids. V was trimmed by 6 bases and J by 2 bases, leaving 11 bases between them. The CDR3 loop is CASSQAATYEQYF. The CDR3 bases are TGTGCCAGCAGCCAGGCCGCGACCTACGAGCAGTACTTC.

This rearrangement joins TRBV9 to TRBJ2-7; D remains unclear. This CDR3 contains 15 residues. V shed 0 bases and J shed 0 bases, with 10 bases lying between them. Germline CDR1 SGDLS, CDR2 YYNGEE. The CDR3: CASSVAGSSSYEQYF. As DNA, the CDR3 is TGTGCCAGCAGCGTAGCCGGTAGTAGCTCCTACGAGCAGTACTTC.